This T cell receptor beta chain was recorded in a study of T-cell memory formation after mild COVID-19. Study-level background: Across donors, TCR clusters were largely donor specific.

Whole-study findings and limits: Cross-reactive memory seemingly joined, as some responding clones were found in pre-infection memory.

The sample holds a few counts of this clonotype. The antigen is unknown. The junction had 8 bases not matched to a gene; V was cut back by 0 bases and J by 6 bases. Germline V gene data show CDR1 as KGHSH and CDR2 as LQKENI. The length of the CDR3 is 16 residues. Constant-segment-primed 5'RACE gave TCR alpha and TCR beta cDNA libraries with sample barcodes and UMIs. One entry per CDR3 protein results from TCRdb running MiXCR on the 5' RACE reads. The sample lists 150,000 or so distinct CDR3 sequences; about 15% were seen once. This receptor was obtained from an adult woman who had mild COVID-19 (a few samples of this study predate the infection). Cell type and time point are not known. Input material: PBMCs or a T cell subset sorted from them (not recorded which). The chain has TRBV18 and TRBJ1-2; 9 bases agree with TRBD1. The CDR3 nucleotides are TGTGCCAGCTCACCACCGGTGGGGACAGGGATCGATGGCTACACCTTC. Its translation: CASSPPVGTGIDGYTF.